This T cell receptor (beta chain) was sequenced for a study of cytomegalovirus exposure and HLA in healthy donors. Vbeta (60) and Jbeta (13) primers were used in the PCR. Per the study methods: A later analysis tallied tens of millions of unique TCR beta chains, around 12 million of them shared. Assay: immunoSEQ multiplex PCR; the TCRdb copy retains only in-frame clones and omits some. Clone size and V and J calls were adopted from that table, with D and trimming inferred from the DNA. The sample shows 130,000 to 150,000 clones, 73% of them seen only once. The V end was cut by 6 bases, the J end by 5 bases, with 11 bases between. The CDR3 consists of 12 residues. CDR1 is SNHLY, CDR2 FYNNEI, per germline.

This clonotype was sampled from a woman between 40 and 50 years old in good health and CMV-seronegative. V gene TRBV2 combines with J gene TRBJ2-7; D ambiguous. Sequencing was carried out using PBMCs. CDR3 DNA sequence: TGTGCCAGCAGCGCTGACACCAACGAGCAGTACTTC. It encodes CASSADTNEQYF.